This T cell receptor beta chain is drawn from a study of T cells after yellow fever vaccination. Study findings and constraints: Once the booster was given, most primary-vaccination clones reappeared, at 95% to 97% for CD4 and over 70% for CD8. The secondary response was weaker, and its peak arrived faster, on day 5 versus 15. CD4 and CD8 compartments shared a small share of clonotypes.

CDR3 size: 15 residues. Losses at the gene ends were 5 bases for V and 2 bases for J; bases not matched to a gene: 6. There are a few counts of this clonotype. Antigen unknown. Via MiXCR, TCRdb re-called the 5' RACE reads, giving one row per CDR3 protein. Found here are roughly 150,000 distinct CDR3 sequences, roughly 8.2% of them singletons; the top ten hold approximately 0.67%. The material sequenced was CD4+ T cells sorted from PBMCs, taken 5 days after the yellow fever booster vaccination. V gene TRBV12-3 or TRBV12-4 combines with J gene TRBJ1-1, with 9 bases identical to TRBD1. The sequence came from a young man who received the YFV17D yellow fever vaccine. The CDR3 here is CASSLRTGANTEAFF. For the CDR3, the DNA is TGTGCCAGCAGTCTCCGGACAGGGGCCAACACTGAAGCTTTCTTT.